The 16 T cell receptor beta chains below were found in one sample sequenced in a study of shared clonotypes between healthy human individuals. The naive CD8 subset, CD45RO-negative cells positively selected for CCR7, excluded terminally differentiated effector memory CD45RA+ cells. Assay: immunoSEQ multiplex PCR; the TCRdb copy retains only in-frame clones and omits some. Of 600,000 or so clones in the sample, approximately 95% were seen once. Sequencing was done on a sample of naive CD8+ T cells sorted from blood. The receptors were sampled from a woman aged 30 to 39 in good health.

V usage is TRBV2 and J usage is TRBJ2-3; perhaps TRBD2 as D (5 bases). Germline-derived CDR1 and CDR2 are SNHLY and FYNNEI. There are 15 residues in the CDR3. Trimming took off 7 bases at V and 1 base at J, with 15 bases between the two ends. The CDR3 DNA sequence: TGTGCCAGCACTGAGCCGGGGAGACGCACAGATACGCAGTATTTT. As protein: CASTEPGRRTDTQYF.

This chain uses TRBV25-1 with TRBJ1-2; D is unresolved. This CDR3 spans 16 amino acids. Trimming pared 2 bases from V and 4 bases from J, leaving 17 bases between. Germline CDR1 and CDR2: MGHDK and SYGVNS. Written as DNA, the CDR3 is TGTGCCAGCAGTGAACGTTGGGTCAGAGCCTCCTATGGCTACACCTTC. Translation gives CASSERWVRASYGYTF.

The chain links TRBV5-1 to TRBJ1-2; D is unresolved. Germline values: CDR1 SGHRS, CDR2 YFSETQ. This CDR3 contains 15 residues. The V gene lost 0 bases and the J gene lost 3 bases, with 12 bases spanning the gap. The CDR3 is CASSLVLGFDYGYTF. CDR3 bases: TGCGCCAGCAGCTTGGTACTTGGATTTGACTATGGCTACACCTTC. Supplemented by reference TRBV5-1 and TRBJ1-2, the full variable domain reads KAGVTQTPRYLIKTRGQQVTLSCSPISGHRSVSWYQQTPGQGLQFLFEYFSETQRNKGNFPGRFSGRQFSNSRSEMNVSTLELGDSALYLCASSLVLGFDYGYTFGSGTRLTVV.

V usage is TRBV27 and J usage is TRBJ2-7; TRBD1 agrees at 7 bases. CDR1 MNHEY and CDR2 SMNVEV come from the germline V gene (reference sequence). J gave up 5 bases and V 6 bases, and 13 bases lay outside the gene matches. The CDR3 contains 15 residues. CDR3 loop: CASSMGQSELHEQYF. The CDR3 DNA reads as TGTGCCAGCAGCATGGGACAGTCGGAGCTCCACGAGCAGTACTTC.

The CDR3 reads CSVEEGSAPSDTQYF. The CDR3 DNA sequence: TGCAGCGTTGAAGAGGGTAGCGCCCCCTCCGATACGCAGTATTTT. The chain employs TRBV29-1 and TRBJ2-3; possibly TRBD2 for D (5 bases). Germline V lookup: CDR1 SQVTM, CDR2 ANQGSEA. Trimming pared 0 bases from V and 6 bases from J, leaving 16 bases between. The CDR3 sequence is 15 residues long.

This clone has only one observation. The gene calls are TRBV13 and TRBJ2-1, with 12 nucleotides matching TRBD2. CDR1 is PRHDT and CDR2 is FYEKMQ in the germline V gene (reference sequence). Trimming cost V 5 bases and J 0 bases; bases outside gene matches: 2. This CDR3 spans 16 amino acids. The CDR3 bases are TGTGCCAGCAGCGAGACTAGCGGGAGCTCCTACAATGAGCAGTTCTTC. Protein product: CASSETSGSSYNEQFF.

The chain carries TRBV7-9 and TRBJ2-7; D is uncertain. This CDR3 is built from 14 residues. V was pared by 1 base and J by 1 base, with 8 bases between. In germline, CDR1 is SEHNR, CDR2 FQNEAQ (reference sequence). CDR3 bases: TGTGCCAGCAGCTTAGGGTACCAATCCTACGAGCAGTACTTC. It specifies CASSLGYQSYEQYF.

The chain links TRBV18 to TRBJ1-4; 8 bases agree with TRBD1. The germline gives CDR1 KGHSH, CDR2 LQKENI. The CDR3 consists of 16 residues. V was pared by 0 bases and J by 8 bases, with 8 bases of the junction left unmatched. The CDR3 coding sequence is TGTGCCAGCTCACCACCGGCCAGGGGGCGGGCCGAAAAACTGTTTTTT. This gives the protein CASSPPARGRAEKLFF. Using reference TRBV18 and TRBJ1-4 for the parts outside the CDR3, the full variable domain is NAGVMQNPRHLVRRRGQEARLRCSPMKGHSHVYWYRQLPEEGLKFMVYLQKENIIDESGMPKERFSAEFPKEGPSILRIQQVVRGDSAAYFCASSPPARGRAEKLFFGSGTQLSVL.

The chain is built from TRBV5-8 and TRBJ1-4, with a possible D match to TRBD1 (5 bases). CDR3 length: 13 residues. V lost 0 bases, J lost 12 bases, and 12 bases lay in between. Looked up from germline, CDR1 is SGHTS and CDR2 is YDEGEE. CDR3 in DNA: TGTGCCAGCAGCTTGGGGGCCCAAGGGGAACTGTTTTTT. This encodes CASSLGAQGELFF.

This chain joins TRBV9 and TRBJ2-7; TRBD2 agrees at 8 bases. The length of the CDR3 is 15 residues. Germline CDR1 is SGDLS and CDR2 is YYNGEE. V was clipped by 4 bases and J by 2 bases; unmatched bases: 8. CDR3 in DNA: TGTGCCAGCAGCCCTTTTCCTAGCGGGCCCTACGAGCAGTACTTC. This encodes CASSPFPSGPYEQYF.

The chain couples TRBV4-1 to TRBJ2-7; TRBD2 might be the D (5 bases). V lost 4 bases, J lost 7 bases, and 14 bases lay in between. The germline V gene encodes CDR1 MGHRA and CDR2 YSYEKL. The CDR3 has 13 amino acids. CDR3 coding DNA: TGCGCCAGCAGCCCGGCAAAGAGCGGTGAGCAGTACTTC. Encoded protein: CASSPAKSGEQYF.

A word on this clone: One end of the junction varies from germline; a read error may be responsible. The rearrangement joins TRBV11-2 to TRBJ2-7; perhaps TRBD1 as D (7 bases). Germline assignment: CDR1 SGHAT and CDR2 FQNNGV. The CDR3 totals 12 residues. CDR3 coding DNA: TGTGCCAGCAGCCGGGGGACAGACTTTAAAATTTTC. This codes for CASSRGTDFKIF.

A remark on this clone: Other nucleotide sequences in the sample specify the same CDR3. J is TRBJ1-2 and V is TRBV29-1, with a possible D match to TRBD1 (5 bases). CDR3 length equals 11 residues. The germline V gene has CDR1 SQVTM and CDR2 ANQGSEA. Trimming took 7 bases from V and 1 from J, leaving 7 bases between them. The CDR3 spells CSADSNYGYTF. In DNA, the CDR3 is TGCAGCGCTGACAGTAACTATGGCTACACCTTC. The complete variable domain, with remaining parts taken from reference TRBV29-1 and TRBJ1-2, reads SAVISQKPSRDICQRGTSLTIQCQVDSQVTMMFWYRQQPGQSLTLIATANQGSEATYESGFVIDKFPISRPNLTFSTLTVSNMSPEDSSIYLCSADSNYGYTFGSGTRLTVV.

This chain uses TRBV27 with TRBJ2-7; TRBD2 agrees at 8 bases. The ends lost 7 bases at V and 2 bases at J; junction bases unmatched: 10. Germline-derived CDR1 and CDR2 are MNHEY and SMNVEV (reference sequence). The CDR3 extends over 15 amino acids. The CDR3 loop reads CASTTLRGGAYEQYF. Here the CDR3 DNA reads TGTGCCAGCACCACCTTACGGGGGGGAGCCTACGAGCAGTACTTC.

The rearrangement joins TRBV7-9 to TRBJ1-3, with D hard to call. V was shortened by 0 bases and J by 0 bases, with 9 bases between the two germline ends. This CDR3 region has 16 residues. CDR1 is SEHNR and CDR2 is FQNEAQ in the germline V gene (reference sequence). CDR3 bases: TGTGCCAGCAGCTTAGCTTCAATGAGCTCTGGAAACACCATATATTTT. It translates to CASSLASMSSGNTIYF.

The rearrangement uses TRBV28 and TRBJ2-5; 7 bases match TRBD1. The end of the DNA fits TRBJ2-7 better, so the J call may be wrong. The germline V gene has CDR1 MDHEN and CDR2 SYDVKM. The CDR3 spans 14 residues. This chain's CDR3 is CASIDRASSYEQYF. For the CDR3, the DNA is TGTGCCAGCATTGACAGGGCCAGCTCCTACGAGCAGTACTTC.